This T cell receptor beta chain derives from a study of blood T cell repertoires in COVID-19. Assay: immunoSEQ multiplex PCR; the TCRdb copy retains only in-frame clones and omits some. This table has tens of thousands of clones, 80% to 90% appearing once. This clone was seen more than once but under ten times. The germline gives CDR1 SGHTA, CDR2 FQGNSA. Trimming shortened V by 7 bases and J by 0 bases, and 12 bases separated the two germline ends. The length of the CDR3 is 14 residues. Source material: peripheral blood. V gene TRBV7-2 combines with J gene TRBJ1-1; D unresolved. This sequence originates from a woman older than 75 with COVID-19, enrolled during active disease. The CDR3 DNA follows: TGTGCCAGCAAAACACCACAAATGAACACTGAAGCTTTCTTT. Translated: CASKTPQMNTEAFF.